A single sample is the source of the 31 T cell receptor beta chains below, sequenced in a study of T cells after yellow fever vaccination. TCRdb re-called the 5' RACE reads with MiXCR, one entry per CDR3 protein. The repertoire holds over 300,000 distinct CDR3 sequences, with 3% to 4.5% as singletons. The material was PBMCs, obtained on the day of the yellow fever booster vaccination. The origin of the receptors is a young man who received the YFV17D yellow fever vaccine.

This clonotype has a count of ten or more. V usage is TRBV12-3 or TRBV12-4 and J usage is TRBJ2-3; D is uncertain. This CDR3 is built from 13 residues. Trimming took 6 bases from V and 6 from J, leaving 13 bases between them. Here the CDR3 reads CASRGSSADTQYF. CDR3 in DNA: TGTGCCAGCAGGGGGTCTAGTGCCGATACGCAGTATTTT.

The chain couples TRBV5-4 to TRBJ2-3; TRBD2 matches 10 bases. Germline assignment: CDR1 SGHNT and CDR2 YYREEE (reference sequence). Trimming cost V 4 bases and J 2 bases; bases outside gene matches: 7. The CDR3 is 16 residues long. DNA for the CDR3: TGTGCCAGCAGCCGTGGGACTAGCGAGTACACAGATACGCAGTATTTT. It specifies CASSRGTSEYTDTQYF.

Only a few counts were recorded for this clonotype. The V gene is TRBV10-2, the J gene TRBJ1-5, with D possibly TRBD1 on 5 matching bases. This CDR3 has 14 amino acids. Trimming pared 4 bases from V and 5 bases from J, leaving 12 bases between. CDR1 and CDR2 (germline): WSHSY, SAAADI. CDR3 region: CASSVHVRDQPQHF. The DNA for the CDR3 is TGCGCCAGCAGTGTCCACGTCAGGGATCAGCCCCAGCATTTT.

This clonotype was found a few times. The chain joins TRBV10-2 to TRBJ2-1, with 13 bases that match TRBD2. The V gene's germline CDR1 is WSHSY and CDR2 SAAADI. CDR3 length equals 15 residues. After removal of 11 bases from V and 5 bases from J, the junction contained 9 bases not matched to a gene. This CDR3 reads CAATLGLAGNNEQFF. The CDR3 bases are TGCGCCGCGACACTGGGACTAGCGGGAAACAATGAGCAGTTCTTC.

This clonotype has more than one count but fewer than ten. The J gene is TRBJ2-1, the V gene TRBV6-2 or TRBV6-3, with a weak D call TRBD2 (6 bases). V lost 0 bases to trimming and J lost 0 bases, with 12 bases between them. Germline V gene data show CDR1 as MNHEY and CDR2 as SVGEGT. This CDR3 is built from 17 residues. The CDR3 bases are TGTGCCAGCAGTTACTCTGGGGGGATTTCCTCCTACAATGAGCAGTTCTTC. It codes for CASSYSGGISSYNEQFF.

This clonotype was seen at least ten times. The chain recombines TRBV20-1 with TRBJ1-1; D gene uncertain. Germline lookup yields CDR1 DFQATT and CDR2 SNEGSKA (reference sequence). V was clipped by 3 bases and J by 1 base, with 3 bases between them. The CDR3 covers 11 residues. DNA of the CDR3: TGCAGTGCTAGGGAGAACACTGAAGCTTTCTTT. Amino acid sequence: CSARENTEAFF.

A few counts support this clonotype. In nucleotides, the CDR3 is TGTGCCAGCAGCCACGGACAGTTAACCGGGGAGCTGTTTTTT. It specifies CASSHGQLTGELFF. The gene calls are TRBV3-1 and TRBJ2-2; perhaps TRBD1 as D (6 bases). The CDR3 is made up of 14 amino acids. The V end was cut by 3 bases, the J end by 5 bases, with 10 bases between. The V gene's germline CDR1 is LGHDT and CDR2 YNNKEL (reference sequence).

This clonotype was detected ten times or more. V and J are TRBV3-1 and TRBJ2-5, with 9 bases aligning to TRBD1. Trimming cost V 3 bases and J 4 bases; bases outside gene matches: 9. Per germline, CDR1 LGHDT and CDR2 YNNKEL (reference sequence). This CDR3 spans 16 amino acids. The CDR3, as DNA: TGTGCCAGCAGCCAGATCCCGGGACAGGGTCCAGAGACCCAGTACTTC. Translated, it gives CASSQIPGQGPETQYF.

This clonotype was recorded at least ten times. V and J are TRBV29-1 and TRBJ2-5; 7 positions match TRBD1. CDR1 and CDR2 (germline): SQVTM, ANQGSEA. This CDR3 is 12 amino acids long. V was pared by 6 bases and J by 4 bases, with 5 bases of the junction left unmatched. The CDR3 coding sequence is TGCAGCGTCAGACAGGGATTAGAGACCCAGTACTTC. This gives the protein CSVRQGLETQYF.

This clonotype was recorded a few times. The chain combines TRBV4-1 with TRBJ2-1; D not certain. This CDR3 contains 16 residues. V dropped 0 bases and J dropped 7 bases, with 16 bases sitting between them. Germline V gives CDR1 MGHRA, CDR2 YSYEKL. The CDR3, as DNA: TGCGCCAGCAGCCAAGATCCGGCCCCGGAAGAGAATGAGCAGTTCTTC. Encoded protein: CASSQDPAPEENEQFF.

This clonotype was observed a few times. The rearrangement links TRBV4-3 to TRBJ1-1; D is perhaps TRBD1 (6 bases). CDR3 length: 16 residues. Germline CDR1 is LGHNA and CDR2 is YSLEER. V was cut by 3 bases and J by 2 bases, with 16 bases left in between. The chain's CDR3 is CASSHSRGTPNTEAFF. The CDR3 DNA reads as TGCGCCAGCAGCCACTCGCGGGGGACACCAAACACTGAAGCTTTCTTT.

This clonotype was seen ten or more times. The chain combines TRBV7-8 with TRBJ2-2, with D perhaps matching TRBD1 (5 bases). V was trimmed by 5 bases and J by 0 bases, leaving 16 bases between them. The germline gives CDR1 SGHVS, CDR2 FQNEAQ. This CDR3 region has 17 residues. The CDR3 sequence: CASSTPTADTNTGELFF. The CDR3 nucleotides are TGTGCCAGCAGCACCCCGACAGCCGACACGAACACCGGGGAGCTGTTTTTT.

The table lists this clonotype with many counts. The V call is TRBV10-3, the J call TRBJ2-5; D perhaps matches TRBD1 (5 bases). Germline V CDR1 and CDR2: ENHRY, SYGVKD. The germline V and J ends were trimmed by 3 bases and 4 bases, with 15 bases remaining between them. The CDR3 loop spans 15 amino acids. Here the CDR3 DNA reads TGTGCCATCAGTGATGAAGGGGCCCTCCGAGAGACCCAGTACTTC. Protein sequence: CAISDEGALRETQYF.

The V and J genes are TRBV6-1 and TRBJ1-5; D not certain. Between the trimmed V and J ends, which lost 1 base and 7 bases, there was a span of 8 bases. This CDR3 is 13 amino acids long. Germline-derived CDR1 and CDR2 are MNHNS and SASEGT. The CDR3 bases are TGTGCCAGCAGTGAAGTGGATGGGCAGCCCCAGCATTTT. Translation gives CASSEVDGQPQHF.

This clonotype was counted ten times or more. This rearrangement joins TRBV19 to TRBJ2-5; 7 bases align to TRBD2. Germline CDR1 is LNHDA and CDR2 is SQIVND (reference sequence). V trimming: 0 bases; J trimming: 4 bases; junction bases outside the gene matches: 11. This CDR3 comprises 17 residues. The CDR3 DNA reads TGTGCCAGTAGTATAGATACGGGCGCAGGGAGGGGAGAGACCCAGTACTTC. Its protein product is CASSIDTGAGRGETQYF.

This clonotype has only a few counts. CDR3 in amino acids: CSAPIVGAPYEQYF. DNA for the CDR3: TGCAGTGCCCCAATTGTGGGGGCCCCCTACGAGCAGTACTTC. The J gene is TRBJ2-7, the V gene TRBV20-1; tentative D call: TRBD1 (6 bases). Germline CDR1 reads DFQATT; CDR2 reads SNEGSKA (reference sequence). Trimming pared 6 bases from V and 2 bases from J, leaving 17 bases between. The CDR3 has 14 amino acids.

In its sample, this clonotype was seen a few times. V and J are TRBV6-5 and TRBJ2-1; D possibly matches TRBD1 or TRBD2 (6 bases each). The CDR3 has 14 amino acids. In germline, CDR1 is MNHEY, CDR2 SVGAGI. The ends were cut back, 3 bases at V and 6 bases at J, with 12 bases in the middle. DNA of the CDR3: TGTGCCAGCAGTTATGAGGGGGGCCGCAATGAGCAGTTCTTC. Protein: CASSYEGGRNEQFF.

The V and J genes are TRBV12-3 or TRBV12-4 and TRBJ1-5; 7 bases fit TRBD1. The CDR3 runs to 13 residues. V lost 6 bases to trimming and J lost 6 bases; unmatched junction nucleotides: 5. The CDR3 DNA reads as TGTGCCAGCAGACGAACAGGGGTTCAGCCCCAGCATTTT. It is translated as CASRRTGVQPQHF.

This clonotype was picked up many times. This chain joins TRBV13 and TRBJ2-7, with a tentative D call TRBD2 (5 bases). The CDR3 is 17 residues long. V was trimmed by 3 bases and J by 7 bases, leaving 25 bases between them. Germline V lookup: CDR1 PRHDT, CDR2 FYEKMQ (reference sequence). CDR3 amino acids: CASSLTLGNSPSSEQYF. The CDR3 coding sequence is TGTGCCAGCAGCTTGACCCTCGGGAACTCCCCATCGAGTGAGCAGTACTTC.

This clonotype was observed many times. The CDR3 loop reads CASSDKGRKTEAFF. For the CDR3, the DNA is TGTGCCAGCAGTGACAAGGGGAGGAAAACTGAAGCTTTCTTT. The V and J genes are TRBV25-1 and TRBJ1-1; a possible D gene is TRBD1 (5 bases). The germline V gene encodes CDR1 MGHDK and CDR2 SYGVNS. The CDR3 spans 14 residues. V shed 3 bases and J shed 5 bases, with 13 bases lying between them.

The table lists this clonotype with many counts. In nucleotides, the CDR3 is TGTGCCAGCAGCCGGACTAGCGGAAATGAGCAGTTCTTC. This encodes CASSRTSGNEQFF. J is TRBJ2-1 and V is TRBV7-2; 10 bases match TRBD2. V dropped 5 bases and J dropped 7; count of bases not matched to a gene: 2. Germline CDR1 is SGHTA and CDR2 is FQGNSA. The CDR3 has 13 residues.

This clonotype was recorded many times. CDR3 residues: CASSQAEVSYEQYF. The CDR3 DNA reads as TGTGCCAGCAGCCAAGCCGAAGTCTCCTACGAGCAGTACTTC. The chain employs TRBV7-9 and TRBJ2-7; D gene ambiguous. Trimming removed 5 bases at V and 0 bases at J, with 11 bases between. The V gene's germline CDR1 is SEHNR and CDR2 FQNEAQ (reference sequence). The length of the CDR3 is 14 residues.

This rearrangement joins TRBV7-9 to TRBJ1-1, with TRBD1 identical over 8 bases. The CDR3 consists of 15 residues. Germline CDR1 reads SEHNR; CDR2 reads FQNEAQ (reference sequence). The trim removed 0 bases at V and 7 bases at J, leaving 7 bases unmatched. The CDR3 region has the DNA TGTGCCAGCAGCTTAGCTCCGACAGGGGCCTATGAAGCTTTCTTT. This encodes CASSLAPTGAYEAFF.

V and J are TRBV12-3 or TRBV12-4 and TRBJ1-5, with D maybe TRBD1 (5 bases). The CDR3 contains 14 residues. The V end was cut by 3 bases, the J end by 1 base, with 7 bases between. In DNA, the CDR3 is TGTGCCAGCAGTTTTTCAGGGAGCAATCAGCCCCAGCATTTT. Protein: CASSFSGSNQPQHF.

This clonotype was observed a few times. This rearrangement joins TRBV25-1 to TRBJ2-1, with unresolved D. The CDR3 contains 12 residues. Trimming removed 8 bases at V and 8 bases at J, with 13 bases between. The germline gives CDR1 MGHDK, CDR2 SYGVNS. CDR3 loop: CASEVGLDEQFF. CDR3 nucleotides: TGTGCCAGCGAGGTAGGATTGGATGAGCAGTTCTTC.

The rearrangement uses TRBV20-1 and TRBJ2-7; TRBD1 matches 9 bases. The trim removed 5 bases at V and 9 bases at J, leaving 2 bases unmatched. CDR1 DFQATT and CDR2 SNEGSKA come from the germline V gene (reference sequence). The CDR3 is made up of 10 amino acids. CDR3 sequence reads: CSAGTGWQYF. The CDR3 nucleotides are TGCAGTGCTGGGACAGGGTGGCAGTACTTC.

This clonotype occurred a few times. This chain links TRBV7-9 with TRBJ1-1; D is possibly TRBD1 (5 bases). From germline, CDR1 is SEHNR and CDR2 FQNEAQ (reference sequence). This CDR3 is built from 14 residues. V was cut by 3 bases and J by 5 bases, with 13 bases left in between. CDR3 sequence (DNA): TGTGCCAGCAGCTTGAGCACGGGGGAAACTGAAGCTTTCTTT. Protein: CASSLSTGETEAFF.

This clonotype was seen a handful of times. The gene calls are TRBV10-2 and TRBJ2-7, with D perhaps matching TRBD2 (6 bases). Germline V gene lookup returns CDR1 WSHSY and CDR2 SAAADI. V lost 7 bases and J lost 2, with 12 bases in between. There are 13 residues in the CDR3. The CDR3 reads CASTDYHTYEQYF. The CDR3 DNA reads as TGCGCCAGCACGGACTACCACACCTACGAGCAGTACTTC.

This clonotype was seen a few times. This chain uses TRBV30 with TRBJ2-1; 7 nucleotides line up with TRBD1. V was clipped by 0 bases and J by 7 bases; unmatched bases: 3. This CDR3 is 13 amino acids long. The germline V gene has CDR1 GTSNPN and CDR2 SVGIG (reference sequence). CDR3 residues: CAWSVQGFNEQFF. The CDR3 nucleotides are TGTGCCTGGAGTGTACAGGGGTTTAATGAGCAGTTCTTC.

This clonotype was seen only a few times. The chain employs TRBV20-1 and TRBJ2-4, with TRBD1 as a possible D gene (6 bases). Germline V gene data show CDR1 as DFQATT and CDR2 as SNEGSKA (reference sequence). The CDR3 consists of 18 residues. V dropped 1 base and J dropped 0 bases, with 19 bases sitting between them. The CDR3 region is CSARVTRGGALAKNIQYF. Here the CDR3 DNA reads TGCAGTGCTAGAGTCACCCGAGGGGGTGCACTAGCCAAAAACATTCAGTACTTC.

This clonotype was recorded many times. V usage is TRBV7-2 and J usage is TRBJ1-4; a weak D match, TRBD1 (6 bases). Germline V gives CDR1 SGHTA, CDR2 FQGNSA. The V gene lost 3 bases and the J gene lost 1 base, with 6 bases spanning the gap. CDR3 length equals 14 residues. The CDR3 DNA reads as TGTGCCAGCAGCTTGGGACAAACTAATGAAAAACTGTTTTTT. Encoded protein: CASSLGQTNEKLFF.